Sequencing of this T cell receptor beta chain was carried out in a study of regulatory T cells in long-lasting Graves disease. The sample's time point: newly diagnosed GD, antithyroid drugs for less than 3 months. The authors made the TCR library using RNA they extracted from PBMCs. This clonotype was counted many times. Combining iRepertoire HTBI primers with Arm-PCR of CDR3 regions, the authors built TCR beta libraries. In TCRdb, the multiplex PCR reads were re-called with MiXCR into one record per CDR3 protein. The data contain approximately 480,000 distinct CDR3 sequences, 15% to 20% of them singletons. The V end lost 0 bases, the J end lost 5 bases, and 9 bases lay between the germline ends. CDR3 length: 14 residues. Germline V gene sequence: CDR1 SGHRS, CDR2 YFSETQ. The same sample was also used in a study of T cells in Graves' hyperthyroidism and ophthalmopathy.

This rearrangement joins TRBV5-1 to TRBJ2-1; D is undetermined. Sequences were derived from peripheral blood mononuclear cells (PBMCs), sampled at new diagnosis, from a patient treated with antithyroid drugs. This TCR was recovered from a middle-aged man with Graves disease. CDR3 sequence reads: CASSLGQLNNEQFF. Here the CDR3 DNA reads TGCGCCAGCAGCTTGGGGCAGCTTAACAATGAGCAGTTCTTC.